One sample yielded the 31 T cell receptor beta chains listed below, sequenced in a study of T cells in localized non-small cell lung cancer (dated by TCRdb to 2018 to 2021). The receptor library was made with the immunoSEQ multiplex PCR assay. TCRdb's version of the immuneACCESS table is confined to in-frame rearrangements and falls short of the full clone set. An unresolved V gene accounts for under half of the shortfall where checked; the remainder is of unknown origin. For this sample there are over 25,000 clones; over 80% appear just once. Of the sample, approximately 5% falls within the top ten clones. Sample: PBMCs, taken before any cancer treatment. These receptors came from a man aged 40-75 years with stage II lung adenocarcinoma.

The V call is TRBV6-5, the J call TRBJ2-1, with D perhaps matching TRBD2 (6 bases). V lost 5 bases, J lost 6 bases, and 11 bases lay in between. Germline CDR1 is MNHEY and CDR2 is SVGAGI. CDR3 length equals 13 residues. The CDR3 sequence: CASSPGTFNEQFF. In DNA form, the CDR3 reads TGTGCCAGCAGTCCCGGGACTTTCAATGAGCAGTTCTTC.

This clone was counted once. The chain combines TRBV28 with TRBJ2-2; 7 positions match TRBD1. V was pared by 6 bases and J by 0 bases, with 1 base of the junction left unmatched. The CDR3 covers 14 residues. The germline gives CDR1 MDHEN, CDR2 SYDVKM. The CDR3 here is CASRGTANTGELFF. In DNA, the CDR3 is TGTGCCAGCAGGGGGACAGCGAACACCGGGGAGCTGTTTTTT.

V gene TRBV7-6 combines with J gene TRBJ1-3; 7 nucleotides line up with TRBD1. Germline CDR1 SGHVS, CDR2 FNYEAQ. The ends lost 4 bases at V and 2 bases at J; junction bases unmatched: 8. There are 16 residues in the CDR3. The CDR3 here is CASSSRTGSTGNTIYF. In DNA form, the CDR3 reads TGTGCCAGCAGCTCTAGGACAGGCTCGACTGGAAACACCATATATTTT.

J is TRBJ2-7 and V is TRBV5-1, with D perhaps assigned TRBD1 or TRBD2 (5 bases each). The V end was cut by 4 bases, the J end by 7 bases, with 21 bases between. The CDR3 has 15 residues. CDR1 SGHRS and CDR2 YFSETQ come from the germline V gene. The chain's CDR3 is CASSPRDENTAEQYF. The CDR3 DNA is TGCGCCAGCAGCCCCCGGGACGAAAATACGGCGGAGCAGTACTTC.

This sequence joins TRBV9 and TRBJ2-1; D unresolved. Trimming removed 0 bases from V and 3 bases from J, with 7 bases in between. This CDR3 has 14 residues. The germline V gene encodes CDR1 SGDLS and CDR2 YYNGEE. The DNA for the CDR3 is TGTGCCAGCAGCGTAGAGGCTAGCTACAATGAGCAGTTCTTC. Translated, it gives CASSVEASYNEQFF.

A few counts support this clone. The chain links TRBV29-1 to TRBJ1-1; tentative D call: TRBD1 (6 bases). CDR1 SQVTM and CDR2 ANQGSEA come from the germline V gene. The CDR3 covers 17 residues. V was clipped by 4 bases and J by 0 bases, with 21 bases between them. CDR3 loop: CSVGGVTGTSMNTEAFF. CDR3 in DNA: TGCAGCGTTGGAGGAGTCACAGGGACGAGCATGAACACTGAAGCTTTCTTT.

The J gene is TRBJ1-4, the V gene TRBV5-4; TRBD1 aligns across 10 bases. The J segment lost 5 bases and the V segment lost 2 bases, leaving 3 bases of the junction unmatched. The CDR3 has 15 amino acids. Germline CDR1 and CDR2: SGHNT and YYREEE (reference sequence). CDR3 sequence: CASSFGQGGNEKLFF. In DNA form, the CDR3 reads TGTGCCAGCAGCTTTGGACAGGGGGGGAATGAAAAACTGTTTTTT.

This chain joins TRBV7-6 and TRBJ2-2; 7 bases are shared with TRBD1. V dropped 5 bases and J dropped 1; count of bases not matched to a gene: 4. CDR3 length: 15 amino acids. Germline V gene data show CDR1 as SGHVS and CDR2 as FNYEAQ. The DNA for the CDR3 is TGTGCCAGCAGCCCCGGGACAGAGAACACCGGGGAGCTGTTTTTT. It codes for CASSPGTENTGELFF.

The chain recombines TRBV23-1 with TRBJ1-1; TRBD1 might be the D (5 bases). TRBV23-1 is filed as an ORF, its function uncertain. V lost 4 bases and J lost 7, with 19 bases in between. This CDR3 is built from 15 residues. The CDR3 is CASSLILGGGSEAFF. In DNA, the CDR3 is TGCGCCAGCAGTCTTATTCTGGGCGGGGGGAGTGAAGCTTTCTTT.

Turning to this clone: At the DNA level, this CDR3 is encoded by other sequences in the same sample as well. The chain combines TRBV9 with TRBJ2-2; D possibly matches TRBD1 or TRBD2 (5 bases each). V was shortened by 6 bases and J by 4 bases, with 13 bases between the two germline ends. The CDR3 covers 14 residues. In germline, CDR1 is SGDLS, CDR2 YYNGEE. CDR3 nucleotide sequence: TGTGCCAGCAACAGAGGGGATACCACCGGGGAGCTGTTTTTT. Residues: CASNRGDTTGELFF.

The chain is built from TRBV7-9 and TRBJ2-7; 9 bases line up with TRBD2. The trim removed 1 base at V and 3 bases at J, leaving 13 bases unmatched. This CDR3 has 18 residues. The V gene's germline CDR1 is SEHNR and CDR2 FQNEAQ (reference sequence). The CDR3: CASSLVGLAGPNVYEQYF. The CDR3 bases are TGTGCCAGCAGCTTAGTGGGGCTAGCGGGACCAAACGTCTACGAGCAGTACTTC.

The chain carries TRBV7-8 and TRBJ2-4; the D gene could be TRBD1 or TRBD2 (5 bases each). Germline assignment: CDR1 SGHVS and CDR2 FQNEAQ. This CDR3 contains 14 residues. V was pared by 2 bases and J by 5 bases, with 10 bases between. The CDR3 protein is CASSLSGTENIQYF. The DNA of the CDR3 is TGTGCCAGCAGCTTATCCGGGACGGAAAACATTCAGTACTTC.

The rearrangement links TRBV5-1 to TRBJ2-1; 8 positions agree with TRBD2. J lost 0 bases, V lost 3 bases, and 8 bases had no gene match. CDR1 and CDR2 from the germline V gene are SGHRS and YFSETQ. This CDR3 contains 17 residues. CDR3 amino acids: CASSSWASGSSYNEQFF. Written as DNA, the CDR3 is TGCGCCAGCAGCTCCTGGGCCAGCGGGAGCTCCTACAATGAGCAGTTCTTC.

V gene TRBV27 combines with J gene TRBJ2-2; D may be TRBD1 or TRBD2 (5 bases each). Germline assignment: CDR1 MNHEY and CDR2 SMNVEV (reference sequence). The CDR3 is made up of 17 amino acids. The V end lost 3 bases, the J end lost 1 base, and 15 bases lay between the germline ends. CDR3: CASSFRQGGGNTGELFF. CDR3 coding DNA: TGTGCCAGCAGTTTCCGGCAGGGCGGAGGGAACACCGGGGAGCTGTTTTTT.

The V call is TRBV9, the J call TRBJ1-1; 7 nucleotides agree with TRBD1. The CDR3 runs 16 residues. Germline lookup yields CDR1 SGDLS and CDR2 YYNGEE. After removal of 4 bases from V and 1 base from J, the junction contained 10 bases not matched to a gene. The CDR3 loop is CASSLLTGQGNTEAFF. CDR3 DNA sequence: TGTGCCAGCAGCTTATTGACAGGGCAGGGGAACACTGAAGCTTTCTTT.

In this sample, this clone turned up once. The chain joins TRBV7-2 to TRBJ1-2, with no clear D. The germline V gene encodes CDR1 SGHTA and CDR2 FQGNSA. This CDR3 spans 12 amino acids. V was pared by 5 bases and J by 5 bases, with 9 bases between. CDR3 region: CASSQQRYGYTF. As DNA, the CDR3 is TGTGCCAGCAGCCAGCAACGGTATGGCTACACCTTC. The whole variable domain, remainder taken from reference TRBV7-2 and TRBJ1-2, is GAGVSQSPSNKVTEKGKDVELRCDPISGHTALYWYRQSLGQGLEFLIYFQGNSAPDKSGLPSDRFSAERTGGSVSTLTIQRTQQEDSAVYLCASSQQRYGYTFGSGTRLTVV.

The rearrangement uses TRBV28 and TRBJ1-3; D uncertain. The CDR3 runs 16 residues. CDR1 and CDR2 from the germline V gene are MDHEN and SYDVKM. V was cut by 4 bases and J by 4 bases, with 17 bases left in between. The CDR3 DNA reads TGTGCCAGCAGTTCGGGGATCAGTTACAGAGGAAACACCATATATTTT. Translating gives CASSSGISYRGNTIYF.

This clone was picked up one time. The rearrangement links TRBV4-1 to TRBJ1-5; no firm D call. CDR1 and CDR2 from the germline V gene are MGHRA and YSYEKL. The V end was cut by 5 bases, the J end by 1 base, with 18 bases between. This CDR3 comprises 17 residues. The DNA of the CDR3 is TGCGCCAGCAGCTCTTCGGGCGCCGGTGCGAGCAATCAGCCCCAGCATTTT. As protein: CASSSSGAGASNQPQHF.

This chain uses TRBV5-4 with TRBJ2-5; tentatively, D is TRBD2 (5 bases). CDR1 is SGHNT, CDR2 YYREEE, per germline (reference sequence). The CDR3 length is 14 residues. The ends were cut back, 0 bases at V and 4 bases at J, with 10 bases in the middle. The CDR3: CASSLVRVPETQYF. CDR3 coding DNA: TGTGCCAGCAGCTTGGTGCGGGTCCCAGAGACCCAGTACTTC.

This chain links TRBV6-4 with TRBJ2-7, with D tentatively TRBD1 (6 bases). CDR1 and CDR2 (germline): MRHNA, SNTAGT. V lost 3 bases, J lost 4 bases, and 16 bases lay in between. There are 15 residues in the CDR3. CDR3 bases: TGTGCCAGCAGTGAACTCCAGGGGTCGGGGTACGAGCAGTACTTC. Encoded protein: CASSELQGSGYEQYF.

The chain employs TRBV6-5 and TRBJ1-1, with 10 bases that match TRBD1. This CDR3 has 16 amino acids. Trimming removed 2 bases from V and 5 bases from J; junction bases left unmatched: 8. CDR1 is MNHEY, CDR2 SVGAGI, per germline. As DNA, the CDR3 is TGTGCCAGCAGTTACGCCGGGACAGGGGCGTGGACTGAAGCTTTCTTT. This codes for CASSYAGTGAWTEAFF.

This clone was seen once. The genes are TRBV11-3 and TRBJ1-2; 7 nucleotides agree with TRBD1. V lost 5 bases and J lost 2; bases outside the gene matches: 8. The germline V gene encodes CDR1 SGHNT and CDR2 YENEEA. The CDR3 is 15 amino acids. The DNA of the CDR3 is TGTGCCAGCAGCGACCCAGGACAGGCCAACTATGGCTACACCTTC. Translated: CASSDPGQANYGYTF.

The gene calls are TRBV21-1 and TRBJ2-3; the table names TRBD2, a call not compared with the DNA. TRBV21-1 has pseudogene status. This CDR3 is 18 amino acids long. The chain's CDR3 is CASSKTRRGGRGTDTQYF. CDR3 nucleotides: TGTGCCAGCAGCAAAACCCGAAGGGGCGGGAGGGGTACAGATACGCAGTATTTT.

This chain uses TRBV28 with TRBJ2-1, with 11 bases identical to TRBD2. The CDR3 extends over 15 amino acids. Looked up from germline, CDR1 is MDHEN and CDR2 is SYDVKM. The V and J ends lost 6 bases and 6 bases, in that order; junction bases with no gene match: 7. The CDR3 is CASSRGTSGGNEQFF. The CDR3 DNA is TGTGCCAGCAGCCGCGGGACTAGCGGCGGCAATGAGCAGTTCTTC.

The chain carries TRBV21-1 and TRBJ2-3. TRBV21-1 is reported as a pseudogene. This CDR3 comprises 13 residues. The CDR3: CASSKTWEDTQYF. In nucleotides, the CDR3 is TGTGCCAGCAGCAAAACTTGGGAAGATACGCAGTATTTT.

The rearrangement uses TRBV30 and TRBJ2-7; D may be TRBD2 (5 bases). V lost 0 bases, J lost 6 bases, and 15 bases lay in between. Germline CDR1 and CDR2: GTSNPN and SVGIG (reference sequence). CDR3 size: 14 residues. CDR3 in DNA: TGTGCCTGGAGTGTAACTCTAGCCAGCCCCGAGCAGTACTTC. Its translation is CAWSVTLASPEQYF.

The V gene is TRBV21-1, the J gene TRBJ2-7; TRBD2, the table's D call, was not compared with the DNA. TRBV21-1 is noted as a pseudogene. The CDR3 is 18 residues long. CDR3 nucleotide sequence: TGTGCCAGCAGCAATGGGCGGGGAGGGCGAGTCGTCTCCTACGAGCAGTACTTC. The encoded protein is CASSNGRGGRVVSYEQYF.

V usage is TRBV28 and J usage is TRBJ1-2, with 11 nucleotides matching TRBD1. In germline, CDR1 is MDHEN, CDR2 SYDVKM. The CDR3 is 15 residues long. Trimming removed 4 bases from V and 3 bases from J; junction bases left unmatched: 4. The CDR3 here is CASSSPGQGDYGYTF. CDR3 DNA sequence: TGTGCCAGCAGTTCCCCGGGACAGGGGGACTATGGCTACACCTTC.

This chain links TRBV28 with TRBJ2-5; the D call may be TRBD1 or TRBD2 (6 bases each). V was clipped by 4 bases and J by 5 bases, with 14 bases between them. Looked up from germline, CDR1 is MDHEN and CDR2 is SYDVKM. The CDR3 has 14 amino acids. This chain's CDR3 is CASSSRRGRETQYF. In nucleotides, the CDR3 is TGTGCCAGCAGTTCCCGGAGGGGGAGGGAGACCCAGTACTTC.

This clone is a singleton in its sample. The gene calls are TRBV11-2 and TRBJ2-3; D is unclear. The CDR3 sequence is 14 residues long. Germline CDR1 SGHAT, CDR2 FQNNGV. Trimming removed 0 bases from V and 6 bases from J, with 10 bases in between. DNA for the CDR3: TGTGCCAGCAGCTTAGATCGGATGGGGGATACGCAGTATTTT. Encoded protein: CASSLDRMGDTQYF. Using reference TRBV11-2 and TRBJ2-3 for the parts outside the CDR3, the full variable domain is EAGVAQSPRYKIIEKRQSVAFWCNPISGHATLYWYQQILGQGPKLLIQFQNNGVVDDSQLPKDRFSAERLKGVDSTLKIQPAKLEDSAVYLCASSLDRMGDTQYFGPGTRLTVL.

V gene TRBV19 combines with J gene TRBJ2-1; 8 bases agree with TRBD2. This CDR3 spans 14 amino acids. Germline V gene sequence: CDR1 LNHDA, CDR2 SQIVND (reference sequence). The V gene end was trimmed by 5 bases and the J gene end by 8 bases; junction bases not matched to a gene: 8. This chain's CDR3 is CASSSGGRWDEQFF. The CDR3 nucleotides are TGTGCCAGTAGTTCTGGCGGGAGGTGGGATGAGCAGTTCTTC.